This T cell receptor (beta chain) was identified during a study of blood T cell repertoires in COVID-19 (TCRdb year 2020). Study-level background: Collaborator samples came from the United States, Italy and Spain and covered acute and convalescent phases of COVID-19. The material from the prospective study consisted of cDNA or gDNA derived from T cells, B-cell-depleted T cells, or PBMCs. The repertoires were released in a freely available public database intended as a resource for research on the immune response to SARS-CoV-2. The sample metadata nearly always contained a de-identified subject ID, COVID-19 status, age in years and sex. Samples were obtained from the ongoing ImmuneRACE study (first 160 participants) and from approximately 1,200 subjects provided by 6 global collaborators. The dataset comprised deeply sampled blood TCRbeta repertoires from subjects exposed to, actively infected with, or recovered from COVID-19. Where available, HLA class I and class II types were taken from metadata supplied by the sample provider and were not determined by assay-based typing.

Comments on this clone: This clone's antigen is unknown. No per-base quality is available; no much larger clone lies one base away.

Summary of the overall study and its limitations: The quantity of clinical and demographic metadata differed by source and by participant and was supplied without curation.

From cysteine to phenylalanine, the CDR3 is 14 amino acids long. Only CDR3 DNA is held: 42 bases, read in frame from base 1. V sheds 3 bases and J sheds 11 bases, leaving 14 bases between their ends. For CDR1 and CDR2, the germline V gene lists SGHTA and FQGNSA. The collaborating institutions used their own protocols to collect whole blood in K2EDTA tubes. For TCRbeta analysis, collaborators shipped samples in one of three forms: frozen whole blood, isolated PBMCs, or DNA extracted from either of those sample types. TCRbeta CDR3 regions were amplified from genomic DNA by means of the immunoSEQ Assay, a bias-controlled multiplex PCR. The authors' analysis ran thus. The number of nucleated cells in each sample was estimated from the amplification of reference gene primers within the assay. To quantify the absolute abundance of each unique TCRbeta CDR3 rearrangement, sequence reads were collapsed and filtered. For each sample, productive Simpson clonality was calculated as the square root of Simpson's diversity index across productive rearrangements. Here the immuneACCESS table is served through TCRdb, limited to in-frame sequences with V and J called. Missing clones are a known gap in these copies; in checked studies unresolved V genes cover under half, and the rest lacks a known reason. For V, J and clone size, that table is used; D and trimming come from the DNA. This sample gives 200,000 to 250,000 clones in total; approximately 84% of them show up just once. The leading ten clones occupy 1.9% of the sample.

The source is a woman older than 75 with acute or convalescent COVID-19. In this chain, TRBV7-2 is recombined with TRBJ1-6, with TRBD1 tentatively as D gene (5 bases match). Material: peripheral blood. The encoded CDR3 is CASSLSPGWAPLHF. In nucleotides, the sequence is TGTGCCAGCAGCTTGTCCCCAGGGTGGGCACCCCTCCACTTT.